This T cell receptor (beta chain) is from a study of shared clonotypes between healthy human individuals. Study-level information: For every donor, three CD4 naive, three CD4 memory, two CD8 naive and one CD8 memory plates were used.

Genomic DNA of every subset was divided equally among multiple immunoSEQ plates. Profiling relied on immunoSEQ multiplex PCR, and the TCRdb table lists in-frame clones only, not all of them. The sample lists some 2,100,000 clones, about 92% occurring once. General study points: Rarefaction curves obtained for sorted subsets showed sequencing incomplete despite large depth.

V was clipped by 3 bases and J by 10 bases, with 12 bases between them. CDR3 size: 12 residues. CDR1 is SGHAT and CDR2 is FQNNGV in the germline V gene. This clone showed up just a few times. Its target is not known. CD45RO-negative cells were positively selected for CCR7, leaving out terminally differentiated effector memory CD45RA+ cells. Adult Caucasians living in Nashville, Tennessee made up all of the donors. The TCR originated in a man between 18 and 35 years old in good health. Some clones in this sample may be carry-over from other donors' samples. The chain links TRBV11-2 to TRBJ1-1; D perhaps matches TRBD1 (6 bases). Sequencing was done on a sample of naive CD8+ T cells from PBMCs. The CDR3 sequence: CASSLLGGVAFF. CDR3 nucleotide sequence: TGTGCCAGCAGCTTGTTAGGGGGTGTAGCTTTCTTT.